The 3 T cell receptor beta chains below come from one sample, sequenced in a study of regulatory T cells. Regarding the study as a whole: Compared with autologous conventional CD4+ cells and control regulatory cells, CD3G-deficient regulatory T cells showed reduced diversity.

The primer mix had 52 TRBV and 13 TRBJ primers. The repertoire was sequenced with immunoSEQ multiplex PCR; TCRdb's copy has only in-frame clones and lacks some. The data hold 6,000 or so clones, with around 91% observed a single time. These receptors have no identified antigens. The source material was CD4+ Tregs sorted from blood. All receptors come from a person aged 18 to 30 with CD3G deficiency.

V is TRBV19 and J is TRBJ2-1; 9 bases are a match to TRBD2. The germline CDR1 and CDR2 sequences are LNHDA and SQIVND (reference sequence). The CDR3 spans 14 residues. Trimming cost V 3 bases and J 8 bases; bases outside gene matches: 5. Here the CDR3 DNA reads TGTGCCAGTAGTATGGGGGGACTAGCATATGAGCAGTTCTTC. This codes for CASSMGGLAYEQFF.

The table lists this clone with a few counts. V gene TRBV7-5 combines with J gene TRBJ2-7. TRBV7-5 is annotated as a pseudogene. The CDR3 consists of 16 residues. The CDR3 sequence is CARSLERRDGSYEQYF. As DNA, the CDR3 is TGTGCCAGAAGCTTAGAGCGTAGGGACGGCTCCTACGAGCAGTACTTC.

The chain is built from TRBV28 and TRBJ2-3; D not resolved. Germline V lookup: CDR1 MDHEN, CDR2 SYDVKM. Trimming took off 5 bases at V and 2 bases at J, with 8 bases between the two ends. The CDR3 has 13 amino acids. The chain's CDR3 is CASSLPATDTQYF. In DNA, the CDR3 is TGTGCCAGCAGTCTCCCGGCCACAGATACGCAGTATTTT.